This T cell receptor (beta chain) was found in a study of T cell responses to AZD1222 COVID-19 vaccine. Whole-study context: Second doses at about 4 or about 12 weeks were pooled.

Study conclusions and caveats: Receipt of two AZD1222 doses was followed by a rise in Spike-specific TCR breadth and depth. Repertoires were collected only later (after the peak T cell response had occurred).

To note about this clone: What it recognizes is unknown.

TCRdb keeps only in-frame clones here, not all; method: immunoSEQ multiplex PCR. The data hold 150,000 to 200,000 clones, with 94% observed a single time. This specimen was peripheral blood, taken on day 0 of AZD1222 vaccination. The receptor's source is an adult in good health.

In DNA form, the CDR3 reads TGTGCCAGCAGCTGGGACAGGCGCGGCTACACCTTC. This encodes CASSWDRRGYTF. This chain uses TRBV11-2 with TRBJ1-2; 8 bases are shared with TRBD1. The CDR3 totals 12 residues. V shed 4 bases, J shed 8 bases, and the junction held 3 bases outside the gene matches. CDR1 SGHAT and CDR2 FQNNGV come from the germline V gene. The full variable domain, completed using reference TRBV11-2 and TRBJ1-2, is EAGVAQSPRYKIIEKRQSVAFWCNPISGHATLYWYQQILGQGPKLLIQFQNNGVVDDSQLPKDRFSAERLKGVDSTLKIQPAKLEDSAVYLCASSWDRRGYTFGSGTRLTVV.